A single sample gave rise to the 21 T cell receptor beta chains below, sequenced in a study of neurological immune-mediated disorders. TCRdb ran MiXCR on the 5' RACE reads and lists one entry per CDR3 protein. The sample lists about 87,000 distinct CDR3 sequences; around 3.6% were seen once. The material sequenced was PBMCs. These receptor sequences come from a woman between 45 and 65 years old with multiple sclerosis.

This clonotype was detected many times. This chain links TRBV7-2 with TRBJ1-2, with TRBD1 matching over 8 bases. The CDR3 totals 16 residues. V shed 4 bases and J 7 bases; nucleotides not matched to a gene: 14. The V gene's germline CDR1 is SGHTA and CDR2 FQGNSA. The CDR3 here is CASSSTRNQGAGGYTF. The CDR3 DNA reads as TGTGCCAGCAGCTCCACCCGGAACCAGGGGGCAGGTGGCTACACCTTC.

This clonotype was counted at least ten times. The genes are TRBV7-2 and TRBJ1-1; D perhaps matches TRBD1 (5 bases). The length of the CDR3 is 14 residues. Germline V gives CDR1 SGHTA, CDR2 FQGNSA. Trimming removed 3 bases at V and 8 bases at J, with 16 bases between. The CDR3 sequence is CASSFFRAGLEAFF. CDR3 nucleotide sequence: TGTGCCAGCAGCTTTTTTCGTGCGGGGCTCGAAGCTTTCTTT.

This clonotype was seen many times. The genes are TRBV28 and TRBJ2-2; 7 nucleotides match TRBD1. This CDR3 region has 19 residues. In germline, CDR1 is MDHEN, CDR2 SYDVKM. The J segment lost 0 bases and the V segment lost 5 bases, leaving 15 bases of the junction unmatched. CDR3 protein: CASSGFQNPGTANTGELFF. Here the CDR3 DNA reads TGTGCCAGCAGTGGGTTCCAGAACCCCGGGACAGCGAACACCGGGGAGCTGTTTTTT.

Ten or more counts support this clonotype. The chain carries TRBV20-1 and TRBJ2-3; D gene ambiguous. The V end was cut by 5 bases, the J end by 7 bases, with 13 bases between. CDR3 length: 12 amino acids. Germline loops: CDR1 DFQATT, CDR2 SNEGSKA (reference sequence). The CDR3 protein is CSARSPENTQYF. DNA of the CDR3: TGCAGTGCTCGGAGTCCGGAAAATACGCAGTATTTT.

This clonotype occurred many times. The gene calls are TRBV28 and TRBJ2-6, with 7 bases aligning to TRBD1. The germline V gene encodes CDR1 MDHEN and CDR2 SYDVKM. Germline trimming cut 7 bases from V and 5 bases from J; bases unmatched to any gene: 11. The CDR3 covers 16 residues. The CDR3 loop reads CASTTQGDGWANVLTF. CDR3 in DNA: TGTGCCAGCACCACCCAGGGGGACGGTTGGGCCAACGTCCTGACTTTC.

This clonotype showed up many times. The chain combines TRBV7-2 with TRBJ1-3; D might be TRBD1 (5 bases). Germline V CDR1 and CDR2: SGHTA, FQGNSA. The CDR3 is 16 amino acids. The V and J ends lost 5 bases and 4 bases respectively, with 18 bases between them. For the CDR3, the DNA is TGTGCCAGCAGCCAATACCAAACGACAGTCGGAAACACCATATATTTT. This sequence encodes CASSQYQTTVGNTIYF.

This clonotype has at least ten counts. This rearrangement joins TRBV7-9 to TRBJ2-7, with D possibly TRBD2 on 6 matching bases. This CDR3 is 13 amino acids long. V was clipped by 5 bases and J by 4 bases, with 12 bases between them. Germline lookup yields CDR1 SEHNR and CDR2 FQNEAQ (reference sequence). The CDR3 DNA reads TGTGCCAGCAGCACCGGAGGGCCTTACGAGCAGTACTTC. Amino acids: CASSTGGPYEQYF. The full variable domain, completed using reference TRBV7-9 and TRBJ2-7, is DTGVSQNPRHKITKRGQNVTFRCDPISEHNRLYWYRQTLGQGPEFLTYFQNEAQLEKSRLLSDRFSAERPKGSFSTLEIQRTEQGDSAMYLCASSTGGPYEQYFGPGTRLTVT.

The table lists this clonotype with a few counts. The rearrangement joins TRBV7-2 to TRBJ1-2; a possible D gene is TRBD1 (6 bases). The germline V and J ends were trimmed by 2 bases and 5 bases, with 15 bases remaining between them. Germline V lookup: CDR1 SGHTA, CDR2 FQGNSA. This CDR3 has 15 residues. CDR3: CASSLLGGASYGYTF. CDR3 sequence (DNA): TGTGCCAGCAGCTTACTTGGGGGCGCTTCTTATGGCTACACCTTC.

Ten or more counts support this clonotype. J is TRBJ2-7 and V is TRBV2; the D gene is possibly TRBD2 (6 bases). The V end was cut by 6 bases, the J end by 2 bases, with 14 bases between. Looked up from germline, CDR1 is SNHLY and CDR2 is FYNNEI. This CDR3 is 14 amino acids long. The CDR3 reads CASRQNRETYEQYF. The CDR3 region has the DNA TGTGCCAGCAGACAAAACCGGGAGACCTACGAGCAGTACTTC.

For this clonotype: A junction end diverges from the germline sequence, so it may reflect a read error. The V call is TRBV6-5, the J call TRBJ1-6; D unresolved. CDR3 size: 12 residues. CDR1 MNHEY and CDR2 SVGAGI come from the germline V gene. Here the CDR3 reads CASSPTGVTLNF. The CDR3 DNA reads TGTGCCAGCAGTCCGACGGGTGTAACCCTCAACTTT.

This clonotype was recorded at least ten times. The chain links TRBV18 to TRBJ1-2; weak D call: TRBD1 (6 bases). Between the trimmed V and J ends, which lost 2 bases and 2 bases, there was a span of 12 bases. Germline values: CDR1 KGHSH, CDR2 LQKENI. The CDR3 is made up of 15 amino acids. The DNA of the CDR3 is TGTGCCAGCTCACCAACGGACAGCCGAAACTATGGCTACACCTTC. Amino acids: CASSPTDSRNYGYTF. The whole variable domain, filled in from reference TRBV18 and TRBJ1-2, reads NAGVMQNPRHLVRRRGQEARLRCSPMKGHSHVYWYRQLPEEGLKFMVYLQKENIIDESGMPKERFSAEFPKEGPSILRIQQVVRGDSAAYFCASSPTDSRNYGYTFGSGTRLTVV.

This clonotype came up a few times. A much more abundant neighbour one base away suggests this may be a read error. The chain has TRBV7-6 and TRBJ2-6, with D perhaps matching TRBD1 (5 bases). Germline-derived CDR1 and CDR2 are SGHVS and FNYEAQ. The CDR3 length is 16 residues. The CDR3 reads CASSLAHASGAKVLTF. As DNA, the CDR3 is TGTGCCAGCAGCTTAGCGCATGCCTCTGGGGCCAAAGTCCTGACTTTC.

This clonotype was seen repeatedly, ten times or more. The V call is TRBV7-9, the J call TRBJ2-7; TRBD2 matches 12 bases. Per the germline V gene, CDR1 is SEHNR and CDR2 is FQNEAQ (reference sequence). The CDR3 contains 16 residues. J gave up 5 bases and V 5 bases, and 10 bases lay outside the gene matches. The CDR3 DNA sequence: TGTGCCAGCAGCCAACCCCGTACTAGCGGGGGGAACGAGCAGTACTTC. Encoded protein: CASSQPRTSGGNEQYF.

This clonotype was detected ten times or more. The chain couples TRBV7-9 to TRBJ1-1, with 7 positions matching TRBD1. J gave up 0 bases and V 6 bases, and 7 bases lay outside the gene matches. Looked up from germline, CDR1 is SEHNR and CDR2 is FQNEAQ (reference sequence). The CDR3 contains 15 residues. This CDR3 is CASSPKGQLNTEAFF. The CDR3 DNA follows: TGTGCCAGCAGTCCTAAGGGACAGCTGAACACTGAAGCTTTCTTT.

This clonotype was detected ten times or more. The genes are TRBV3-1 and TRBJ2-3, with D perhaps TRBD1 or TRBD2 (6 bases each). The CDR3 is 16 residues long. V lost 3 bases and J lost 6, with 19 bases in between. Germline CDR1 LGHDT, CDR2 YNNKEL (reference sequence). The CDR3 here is CASSQAGLHQGDTQYF. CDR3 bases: TGTGCCAGCAGCCAGGCAGGACTACATCAGGGGGATACGCAGTATTTT.

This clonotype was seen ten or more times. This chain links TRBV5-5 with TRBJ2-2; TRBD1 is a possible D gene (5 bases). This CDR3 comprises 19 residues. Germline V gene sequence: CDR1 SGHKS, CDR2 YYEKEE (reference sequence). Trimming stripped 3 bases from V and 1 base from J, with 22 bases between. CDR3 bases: TGTGCCAGCAGCTGGTCAGTACAGGTGACCTCCAAGAACACCGGGGAGCTGTTTTTT. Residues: CASSWSVQVTSKNTGELFF.

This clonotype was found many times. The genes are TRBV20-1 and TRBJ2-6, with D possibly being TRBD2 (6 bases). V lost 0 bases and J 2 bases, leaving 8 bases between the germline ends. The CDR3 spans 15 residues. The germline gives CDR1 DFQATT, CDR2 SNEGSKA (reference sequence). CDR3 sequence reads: CSAREEGTGANVLTF. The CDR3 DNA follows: TGCAGTGCTAGAGAGGAGGGGACTGGGGCCAACGTCCTGACTTTC.

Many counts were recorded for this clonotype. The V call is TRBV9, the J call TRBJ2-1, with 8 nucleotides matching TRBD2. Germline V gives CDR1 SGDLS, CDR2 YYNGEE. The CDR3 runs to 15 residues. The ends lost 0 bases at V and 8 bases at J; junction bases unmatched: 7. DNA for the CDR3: TGTGCCAGCAGCGTAGCCGGGGGGGGTTTCGATGAGCAGTTCTTC. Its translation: CASSVAGGGFDEQFF.

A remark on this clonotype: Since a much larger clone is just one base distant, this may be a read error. The CDR3 nucleotides are TGCAGTGCTAGATACCCAGGGGGCAAGGGCTACACCTTC. Protein product: CSARYPGGKGYTF. The chain couples TRBV20-1 to TRBJ1-2; TRBD1 matches 8 bases. V shed 2 bases and J 8 bases; nucleotides not matched to a gene: 7. Germline lookup yields CDR1 DFQATT and CDR2 SNEGSKA (reference sequence). The CDR3 consists of 13 residues.

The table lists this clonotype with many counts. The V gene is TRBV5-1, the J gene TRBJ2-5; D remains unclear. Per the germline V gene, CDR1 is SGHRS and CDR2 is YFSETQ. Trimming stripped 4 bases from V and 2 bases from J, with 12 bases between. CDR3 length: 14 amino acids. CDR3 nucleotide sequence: TGCGCCAGCAGCCCTGGGTCCCAACAAGAGACCCAGTACTTC. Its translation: CASSPGSQQETQYF.

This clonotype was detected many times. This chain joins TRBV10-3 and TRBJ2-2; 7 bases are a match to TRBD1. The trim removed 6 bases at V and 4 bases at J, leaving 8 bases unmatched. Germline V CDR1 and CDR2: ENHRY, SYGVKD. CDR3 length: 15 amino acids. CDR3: CAIRLGTESTGELFF. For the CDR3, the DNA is TGTGCCATCAGGCTAGGGACAGAAAGCACCGGGGAGCTGTTTTTT.